The clone carrying this T cell receptor (beta chain) was seen a few times. CDR3 size: 16 residues. Trimming took 5 bases from V and 4 from J; bases not matched to a gene: 9. The germline CDR1 and CDR2 sequences are SEHNR and FQNEAQ (reference sequence). Original processing methods: Cell counts per sample came from amplifying reference gene primers. The repertoire was sequenced with immunoSEQ multiplex PCR; TCRdb's copy has only in-frame clones and lacks some. The V and J calls and the clone size are those of that table, but D and trimming were determined from the DNA. The sample includes about 78,000 clones, approximately 90% of them seen just once. These data belong to a study of blood T cell repertoires in COVID-19. Overall study context: Both acute and convalescent COVID-19 samples were obtained from the United States, Italy and Spain. T cells, B-cell-depleted T cells, or PBMCs supplied cDNA or gDNA.

The sample taken for sequencing was peripheral blood. This clonotype was obtained from a man aged 65 to 85 with active or convalescent COVID-19. The genes are TRBV7-9 and TRBJ2-1, with TRBD2 matching over 9 bases. CDR3 amino acids: CASSPVERGEYNEQFF. In nucleotides, the CDR3 is TGTGCCAGCAGCCCGGTTGAGCGGGGGGAATACAATGAGCAGTTCTTC.